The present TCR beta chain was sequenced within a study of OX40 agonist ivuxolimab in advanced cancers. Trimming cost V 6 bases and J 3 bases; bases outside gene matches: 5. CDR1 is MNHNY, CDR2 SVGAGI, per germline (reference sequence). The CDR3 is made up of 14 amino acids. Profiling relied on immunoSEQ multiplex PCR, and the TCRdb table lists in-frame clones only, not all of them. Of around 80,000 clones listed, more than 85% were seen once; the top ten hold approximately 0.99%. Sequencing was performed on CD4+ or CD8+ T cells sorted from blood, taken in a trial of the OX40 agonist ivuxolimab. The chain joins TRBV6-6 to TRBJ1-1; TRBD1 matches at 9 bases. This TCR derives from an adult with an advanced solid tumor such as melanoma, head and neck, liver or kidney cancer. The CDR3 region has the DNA TGTGCCAGCAGCCGGACAGGGGTCGACACTGAAGCTTTCTTT. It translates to CASSRTGVDTEAFF.